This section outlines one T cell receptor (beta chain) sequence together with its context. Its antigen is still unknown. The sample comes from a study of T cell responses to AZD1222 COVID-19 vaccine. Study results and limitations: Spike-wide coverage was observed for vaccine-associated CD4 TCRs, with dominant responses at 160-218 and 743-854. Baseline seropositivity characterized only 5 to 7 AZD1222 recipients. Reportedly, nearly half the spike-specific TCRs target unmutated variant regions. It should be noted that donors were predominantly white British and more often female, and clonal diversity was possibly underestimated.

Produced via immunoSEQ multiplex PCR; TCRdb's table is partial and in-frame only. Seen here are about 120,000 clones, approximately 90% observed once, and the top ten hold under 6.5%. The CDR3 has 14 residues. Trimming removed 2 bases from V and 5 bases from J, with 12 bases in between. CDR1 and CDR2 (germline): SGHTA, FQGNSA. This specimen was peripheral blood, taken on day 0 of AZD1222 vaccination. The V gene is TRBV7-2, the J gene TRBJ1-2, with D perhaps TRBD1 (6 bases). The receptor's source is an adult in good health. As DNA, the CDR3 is TGTGCCAGCAGCTTATTGGGGGCCCAATATGGCTACACCTTC. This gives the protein CASSLLGAQYGYTF. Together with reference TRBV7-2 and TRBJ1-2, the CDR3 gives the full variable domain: GAGVSQSPSNKVTEKGKDVELRCDPISGHTALYWYRQSLGQGLEFLIYFQGNSAPDKSGLPSDRFSAERTGGSVSTLTIQRTQQEDSAVYLCASSLLGAQYGYTFGSGTRLTVV.